This entry lists 10 T cell receptor beta chains sequenced from one sample in a study of blood T cell repertoires in COVID-19. Generated by immunoSEQ multiplex PCR, the TCRdb table keeps only in-frame clones and is missing some. The data show about 54,000 clones, 80% to 90% seen once. The specimen sequenced was peripheral blood. These receptors all come from a human donor in a cohort sampled during active COVID-19.

A note on this clone: One junction end does not reproduce the germline sequence, and a read error may be involved. The chain is built from TRBV12-5 and TRBJ1-4, with a tentative D call TRBD1 (5 bases). Germline assignment: CDR1 LGHNT and CDR2 FRNRAP. This CDR3 is 13 amino acids long. DNA of the CDR3: TGTGCTAGTGGCTTGGACAATAATGAAAAACTGTTTTTT. Residues: CASGLDNNEKLFF.

J is TRBJ1-6 and V is TRBV7-9; the D is unclear. This CDR3 spans 13 amino acids. Germline lookup yields CDR1 SEHNR and CDR2 FQNEAQ (reference sequence). With 5 bases removed from V and 7 bases from J, the gap between germline ends came to 9 bases. The chain's CDR3 is CASSAIPNSPLHF. The CDR3 DNA is TGTGCCAGCAGCGCGATCCCAAATTCACCCCTCCACTTT.

This chain joins TRBV21-1 and TRBJ2-7; the table's D call of TRBD1 was not tested on the DNA. TRBV21-1 is described as a pseudogene. The CDR3 runs 18 residues. CDR3 protein: CASSKTCLGTPDSYEQYF. For the CDR3, the DNA is TGTGCCAGCAGCAAAACGTGCCTCGGGACACCAGATTCCTACGAGCAGTACTTC.

The chain employs TRBV6-5 and TRBJ2-7, with a possible D match to TRBD1 (6 bases). CDR1 is MNHEY, CDR2 SVGAGI, per germline. The CDR3 totals 14 residues. The V gene lost 5 bases and the J gene lost 0 bases, with 11 bases spanning the gap. The CDR3 region is CASSLRGGSYEQYF. The CDR3 region has the DNA TGTGCCAGCAGTCTTAGAGGGGGCTCCTACGAGCAGTACTTC.

In this sample, this clone turned up once. The chain employs TRBV18 and TRBJ1-3, with 8 bases that match TRBD1. Germline CDR1 and CDR2: KGHSH and LQKENI. The V gene end was trimmed by 4 bases and the J gene end by 4 bases; junction bases not matched to a gene: 3. This CDR3 comprises 14 residues. The DNA for the CDR3 is TGTGCCAGCTCACTGGGACAGGTGGGAAACACCATATATTTT. It is translated as CASSLGQVGNTIYF.

In this sample, this clone turned up a few times. The V and J genes are TRBV7-9 and TRBJ1-2, with D perhaps matching TRBD1 (5 bases). CDR3 size: 12 residues. V was clipped by 2 bases and J by 8 bases, with 9 bases between them. The germline CDR1 and CDR2 sequences are SEHNR and FQNEAQ (reference sequence). CDR3 region: CASSLPQGGYTF. CDR3 DNA: TGTGCCAGCAGCTTACCTCAGGGAGGCTACACCTTC.

The V call is TRBV5-1, the J call TRBJ1-3; perhaps TRBD1 as D (5 bases). V lost 3 bases and J lost 4, with 14 bases in between. CDR3 length equals 15 residues. Germline CDR1 reads SGHRS; CDR2 reads YFSETQ. Here the CDR3 reads CASSSGGRGGNTIYF. The CDR3 DNA reads TGCGCCAGCAGCTCCGGAGGGAGGGGAGGAAACACCATATATTTT.

The chain is built from TRBV7-2 and TRBJ2-5; TRBD2 agrees at 9 bases. The germline CDR1 and CDR2 sequences are SGHTA and FQGNSA. The CDR3 loop spans 14 amino acids. J gave up 2 bases and V 8 bases, and 6 bases lay outside the gene matches. The CDR3 protein is CASLRGGPQETQYF. The DNA of the CDR3 is TGTGCCAGCTTGCGGGGGGGTCCACAAGAGACCCAGTACTTC.

The CDR3, as DNA: TGTGCCTGGAGTCGACAGGGTTTTGGGAAACTGTTTTTT. Protein: CAWSRQGFGKLFF. This chain joins TRBV30 and TRBJ1-4, with 7 bases fitting TRBD1. Germline trimming cut 2 bases from V and 11 bases from J; bases unmatched to any gene: 8. This CDR3 is built from 13 residues. Germline loops: CDR1 GTSNPN, CDR2 SVGIG (reference sequence).

The DNA of the CDR3 is TGTGCCAGCAGCGCCCGGACAGGGGGAGACACTGAAGCTTTCTTT. Protein sequence: CASSARTGGDTEAFF. The chain couples TRBV5-4 to TRBJ1-1; 10 nucleotides match TRBD1. Germline CDR1 SGHNT, CDR2 YYREEE (reference sequence). This CDR3 region has 15 residues. With 4 bases clipped from V and 3 bases from J, the junction kept 6 bases outside the gene matches.